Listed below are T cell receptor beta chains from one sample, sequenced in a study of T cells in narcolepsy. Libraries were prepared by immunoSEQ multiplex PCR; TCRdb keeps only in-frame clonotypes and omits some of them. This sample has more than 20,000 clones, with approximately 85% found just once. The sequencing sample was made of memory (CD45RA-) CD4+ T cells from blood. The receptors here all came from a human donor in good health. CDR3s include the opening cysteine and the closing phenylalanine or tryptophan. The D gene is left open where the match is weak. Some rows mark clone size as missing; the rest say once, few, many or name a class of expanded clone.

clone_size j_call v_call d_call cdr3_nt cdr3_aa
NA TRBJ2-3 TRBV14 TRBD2 TGTGCCAGCAGCTCGCGACTAGCGGGAGGAGGTACGCAGTATTTT CASSSRLAGGGTQYF
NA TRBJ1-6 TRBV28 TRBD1 TGTGCCAGCAACCTACAGGGGGCGAGAAATTCACCCCTCCACTTT CASNLQGARNSPLHF
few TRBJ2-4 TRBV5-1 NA TGCGCCAGCAGCTTGCAGGGATACATTCAGTACTTC CASSLQGYIQYF
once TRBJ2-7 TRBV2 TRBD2 TGTGCCAGCAGTGAACTCCCTGGACTAGCGGCCTCCTACGAGCAGTACTTC CASSELPGLAASYEQYF
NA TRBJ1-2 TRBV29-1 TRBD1 TGCAGCGTATCCGGGACAGGGAATAATGGCTACACCTTC CSVSGTGNNGYTF
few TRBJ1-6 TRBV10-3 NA TGTGCCATCAGTGTGCAAACCGGGGGTTCACCCCTCCACTTT CAISVQTGGSPLHF
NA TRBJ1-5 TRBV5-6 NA TGTGCCAGCAGCTTGTCGAGTCCCAATCAGCCCCAGCATTTT CASSLSSPNQPQHF
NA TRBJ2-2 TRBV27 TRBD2 TGTGCCAGCAGTTTATCCGGGACTAGTAACACCGGGGAGCTGTTTTTT CASSLSGTSNTGELFF
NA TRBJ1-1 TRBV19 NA TGTGCCAGTAGTTCTGGAGGGCGTGGGACTGAAGCTTTCTTT CASSSGGRGTEAFF
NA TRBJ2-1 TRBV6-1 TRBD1 TGTGCCAGCATTGAGGGACAGGGTACGGGTGGTACCTACAATGAGCAGTTCTTC CASIEGQGTGGTYNEQFF
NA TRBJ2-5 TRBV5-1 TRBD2 TGCGCCAGCAGCTTTAATCTAGCGGCGGAGACCCAGTACTTC CASSFNLAAETQYF
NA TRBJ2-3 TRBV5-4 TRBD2 TGTGCCAGCAGCTTGCGTAAAGCGGGATCTAGCACAGATACGCAGTATTTT CASSLRKAGSSTDTQYF
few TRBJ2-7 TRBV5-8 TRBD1 TGTGCCAGCAGCTTGTCCGGGACAGGAAGCAGCGAGCAGTACTTC CASSLSGTGSSEQYF
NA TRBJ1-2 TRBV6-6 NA TGTGCCAGCAGTTACCAACAGTTCGGGTATGGCTACACCTTC CASSYQQFGYGYTF
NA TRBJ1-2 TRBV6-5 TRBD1 TGTGCCAGCAGTTATTTTGGGACAGGGCATGGCTACACCTTC CASSYFGTGHGYTF
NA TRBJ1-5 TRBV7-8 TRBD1 TGTGCCAGCAGCTCAAGACAGGGGGCGAATCAGCCCCAGCATTTT CASSSRQGANQPQHF
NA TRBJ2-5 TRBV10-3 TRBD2 TGTGCCATCAGTGAGTCGTTATCCGGGACTAGCGGGAGTGGGACCCAGTACTTC CAISESLSGTSGSGTQYF
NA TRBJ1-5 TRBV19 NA TGTGCCAGTAGTATAGTCCAGGGAAGCAATCAGCCCCAGCATTTT CASSIVQGSNQPQHF
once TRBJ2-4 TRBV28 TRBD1 TGTGCCAGCAGTCTCAGGGACAGGCGGTTCGGAGCCAAAAACATTCAGTACTTC CASSLRDRRFGAKNIQYF
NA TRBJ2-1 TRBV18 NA TGTGCCAGCTCACCACGGGAAGCGAGAGGGGGGAATGAGCAGTTCTTC CASSPREARGGNEQFF
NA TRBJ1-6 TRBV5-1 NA TGCGCCAGCAGCCCCGGGCCCGATAATTCACCCCTCCACTTT CASSPGPDNSPLHF
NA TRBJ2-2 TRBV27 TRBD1 TGTGCCAGCAGTTTAGGGGACAGGACCGGGGAGCTGTTTTTT CASSLGDRTGELFF
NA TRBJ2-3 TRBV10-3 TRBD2 TGTGCCATCAGTGATTCTGGGCTAGCGGGAGGTGGGACGCAGTATTTT CAISDSGLAGGGTQYF
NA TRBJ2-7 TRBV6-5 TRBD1 TGTGCCAGCAATCCCGGGACAGGGTCGGTCGAGCAGTACTTC CASNPGTGSVEQYF
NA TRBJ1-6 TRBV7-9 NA TGTGCCAGCGGCACGGCCGTACTGCCTAATTCACCCCTCCACTTT CASGTAVLPNSPLHF
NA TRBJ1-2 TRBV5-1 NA TGCGCCAGCAGCGACCCTCAGGGGAACTATGGCTACACCTTC CASSDPQGNYGYTF
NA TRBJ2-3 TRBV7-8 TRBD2 TGTGCCAGCAGCTTAAGGCTAGCGGGTCTTGATACGCAGTATTTT CASSLRLAGLDTQYF
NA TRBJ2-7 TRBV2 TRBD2 TGTGCCAGCAGTGAACAGAGACTAGCGGGAGACGAGCAGTACTTC CASSEQRLAGDEQYF
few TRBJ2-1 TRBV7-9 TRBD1 TGTGCCAGCAGCTTAGTAGGTGGAGGGGACAGGGGCTACAATGAGCAGTTCTTC CASSLVGGGDRGYNEQFF
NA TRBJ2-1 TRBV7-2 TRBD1 TGTGCCAGCAGCTTAGACAGGGGTTTCTACAATGAGCAGTTCTTC CASSLDRGFYNEQFF
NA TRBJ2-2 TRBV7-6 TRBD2 TGTGCCAGCAGCCTTACTAGCGGATCGAACACCGGGGAGCTGTTTTTT CASSLTSGSNTGELFF
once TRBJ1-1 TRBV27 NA TGTGCCAGCAGTGAATCCCGGGACCTCCGAGGGGCTTTCTTT CASSESRDLRGAFF
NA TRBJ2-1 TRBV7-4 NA TGTGCCAGCAGTCAAGGAATCAATGAGCAGTTCTTC CASSQGINEQFF
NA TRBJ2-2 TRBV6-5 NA TGTGCCAGCAGTGAGACTGCGAACACCGGGGAGCTGTTTTTT CASSETANTGELFF
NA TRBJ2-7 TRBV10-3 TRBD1 TGTGCCATCAGCGCCGGGACAGCCTACTACGAGCAGTACTTC CAISAGTAYYEQYF
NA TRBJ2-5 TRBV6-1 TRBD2 TGTGCCAGCAGTGAACTAGCGGGCCAAGAGACCCAGTACTTC CASSELAGQETQYF
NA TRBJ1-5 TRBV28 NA TGTGCCAGCAGTTTCTCGGGCGGCCAGCCCCAGCATTTT CASSFSGGQPQHF
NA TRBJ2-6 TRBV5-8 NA TGTGCCAGCAGCCGGGGGTGGAGACAAAGCTCTGGGGCCAACGTCCTGACTTTC CASSRGWRQSSGANVLTF
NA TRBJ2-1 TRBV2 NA TGTGCCAGCGGGGCCCAGGGGAATGAGCAGTTCTTC CASGAQGNEQFF
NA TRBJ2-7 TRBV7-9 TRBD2 TGTGCCAGCACCAAGACTAGCGGGAGCAACGAGCAGTACTTC CASTKTSGSNEQYF
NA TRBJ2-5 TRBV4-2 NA TGTGCCAGCAGCCAAGAACGTTCAGGCGGAAGGGATGGGACCCAGTACTTC CASSQERSGGRDGTQYF
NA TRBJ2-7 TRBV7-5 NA TGTGCCAGAAGCATCCCCCGGGACTTCTCCTACGAGCAGTACTTC CARSIPRDFSYEQYF
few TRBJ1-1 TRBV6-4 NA TGTGCCAGCAGTGACTCACCGGGGAACACTGAAGCTTTCTTT CASSDSPGNTEAFF
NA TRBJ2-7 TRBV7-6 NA TGTGCCAGCAGCTTGGAATCCAGGGGCGAGCAGTACTTC CASSLESRGEQYF
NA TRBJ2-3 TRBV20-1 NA TGCGTGGGCGGTAACACAGATACGCAGTATTTT CVGGNTDTQYF
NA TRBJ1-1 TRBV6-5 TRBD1 TGTGCCAGCAGTTTAGTTGGACAGGGGGGGACAGGAGCTTTCTTT CASSLVGQGGTGAFF
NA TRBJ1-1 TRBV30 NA TGTGCCTGGAAAACTCCCCCACAGTTGAACACTGAAGCTTTCTTT CAWKTPPQLNTEAFF
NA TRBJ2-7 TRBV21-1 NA TGTGCCAGCACCGGGCTAGGAGGGGTAGCGTCCTACGAGCAGTACTTC CASTGLGGVASYEQYF
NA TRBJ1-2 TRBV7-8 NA TGTGCCAGCAGCTTAGCGGAGGGACGGACGTATGGCTACACCTTC CASSLAEGRTYGYTF
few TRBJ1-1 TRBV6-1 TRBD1 TGTGCCAGCAGTGAAGACAGGGGGGACACTGAAGCTTTCTTT CASSEDRGDTEAFF
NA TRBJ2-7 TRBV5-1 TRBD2 TGTGCCAGCAGCTTGGCCTTAGCGGGAGAGGAGCAGTACTTC CASSLALAGEEQYF
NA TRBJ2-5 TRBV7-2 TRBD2 TGTGCCAGCAGCTTAGCCAGCGGGATCCTGTACTTC CASSLASGILYF
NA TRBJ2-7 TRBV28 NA TGTGCCAGCAGTTTGGGCAGGGGAATGTCCTACGAGCAGTACTTC CASSLGRGMSYEQYF
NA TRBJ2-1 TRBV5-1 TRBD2 TGCGCCAGCAGCTTGGGTCGGACTAGCGGCTACAATGAGCAGTTCTTC CASSLGRTSGYNEQFF